This T cell receptor (beta chain) is from a study of blood T cell repertoires in COVID-19. About the research overall: From the United States, Italy and Spain came samples of acute and convalescent COVID-19.

This clone appeared once. Original methodology: The authors estimated nucleated cell counts from reference gene primer amplification. The table came from immunoSEQ multiplex PCR; TCRdb's copy has only in-frame clones and leaves some out. That table gives V, J and clone size, and the DNA gave D and trimming. The sample lists 75,000 to 90,000 clones, 90% occurring once. The TCR comes from a man aged 18 to 29 with COVID-19, enrolled during active disease. Material for sequencing was peripheral blood.

CDR3 sequence (DNA): TGCGCCAGCAGCCGGAGACAGGGAATCAACGAGCAGTACTTC. Amino acid sequence: CASSRRQGINEQYF. This rearrangement joins TRBV4-3 to TRBJ2-7; 7 bases fit TRBD1. CDR3 length: 14 residues. With 4 bases clipped from V and 5 bases from J, the junction kept 8 bases outside the gene matches. From germline, CDR1 is LGHNA and CDR2 YSLEER.